Sequencing of this T cell receptor (beta chain) was carried out in a study of blood T cells in healthy people across ages. A second PCR, run for about 6 to 12 cycles, used a sample-barcoded 5' primer plus a J-beta primer mix. TCRdb re-derived calls from the 5' RACE reads in MiXCR, one entry per CDR3 protein. Of around 1,000,000 distinct CDR3 sequences in the sample, around 27% were seen once. Germline CDR1 and CDR2: SGHRS and YFSETQ. Trimming cost V 0 bases and J 4 bases, with 17 bases left between them. CDR3 size: 18 residues. The sample was also reused in another study, on T cells of mothers and their children. As reported in that work: The M1S primer of the second PCR added sample barcodes and 2-4 random nucleotides.

The TCR sequence derives from a girl under 10 years old in good health. The material sequenced was blood. The J gene is TRBJ2-6, the V gene TRBV5-1; D tentatively fits TRBD1 or TRBD2 (5 bases each). This CDR3 reads CASSLAGSVGDGANVLTF. The DNA of the CDR3 is TGCGCCAGCAGCTTGGCAGGTTCGGTAGGGGACGGGGCCAACGTCCTGACTTTC.